This T cell receptor beta chain originates from a study of T-cell memory formation after mild COVID-19. Study-level information: TCR clusters were largely donor specific.

Constant-segment-primed 5'RACE gave TCR alpha and TCR beta cDNA libraries with sample barcodes and UMIs. TCRdb ran MiXCR on the 5' RACE reads and lists one entry per CDR3 protein. In the table there are hundreds of thousands of distinct CDR3 sequences, 16% of which are singletons. CDR3 length equals 13 residues. V lost 6 bases, J lost 0 bases, and 10 bases lay in between. The germline CDR1 and CDR2 sequences are DFQATT and SNEGSKA (reference sequence). Points on this clonotype: Its target is not known.

Study-level findings and limits: Some responding clones appeared in pre-infection memory, suggesting cross-reactive memory joined. CD4+ bias marked clones expanding day 15 to 37, unlike balanced contracting clones.

This clonotype was obtained from a man younger than 30 who had mild COVID-19 (a few samples of this study predate the infection). Cell type and time point are not known. V and J are TRBV20-1 and TRBJ2-3; D is unclear. Sequenced: PBMCs or a T cell subset sorted from them (not recorded which). CDR3 in DNA: TGCAGTGCCCGCACGGATAGCACAGATACGCAGTATTTT. Translating it yields CSARTDSTDTQYF.